Listed below are T cell receptor beta chains from one sample, sequenced in a study of T cell responses to AZD1222 COVID-19 vaccine. Here immunoSEQ multiplex PCR was the method, and the copy in TCRdb shows in-frame clones only, minus some. This sample yields about 110,000 clones, of which 90% are seen a single time; roughly 8% belongs to the top ten. The sample was peripheral blood, taken 28 days after the second AZD1222 dose. Source of these receptors: an adult who received the AZD1222 COVID-19 vaccine. CDR3s include the opening cysteine and the closing phenylalanine or tryptophan. Each record gives: D gene, clone size, V gene, J gene, CDR3 DNA, CDR3 protein. The D gene is left open where the match is weak. Only part of the rows carry a size: once, few, many, or a class if the clone is expanded.

TRBD1	.	TRBV4-3	TRBJ1-2	TGCGCCAGCAGCCAAGAAGTGGGACAGCAACATGGCTACACCTTC	CASSQEVGQQHGYTF
.	.	TRBV16	TRBJ1-2	TGTGCCAGCAGCCAATCGGCTCGGGGCTACACCTTC	CASSQSARGYTF
TRBD1	.	TRBV5-5	TRBJ2-3	TGTGCCAGCACCGCCGAGGACAGGGGCACAGATACGCAGTATTTT	CASTAEDRGTDTQYF
.	.	TRBV6-5	TRBJ1-4	TGTGCCAGCAGTTACTTAAAGAGGGATGAAAAACTGTTTTTT	CASSYLKRDEKLFF
.	once	TRBV27	TRBJ1-4	TGTGCCAGCAGTTTATTTACGCCAGGGAGAGAAAAACTGTTTTTT	CASSLFTPGREKLFF
.	.	TRBV19	TRBJ1-6	TGTGCCAGTAGGGGGGGGACCTCCGAAGATAGCTCCTATAATTCACCCCTCCACTTT	CASRGGTSEDSSYNSPLHF
TRBD1	.	TRBV7-9	TRBJ2-7	TGTGCCAGCACAGGGACAGGATACGAGCAGTACTTC	CASTGTGYEQYF
.	.	TRBV30	TRBJ1-6	TGTGCCTGGAGCCCCTTGGGGGATCTCTATAATTCACCCCTCCACTTT	CAWSPLGDLYNSPLHF
TRBD2	once	TRBV5-1	TRBJ2-1	TGCGCCAGCAGCTTGACGGCTAGCGGGAACAATGAGCAGTTCTTC	CASSLTASGNNEQFF
TRBD1	.	TRBV28	TRBJ1-1	TGTGCCAGCAGACTCAGACAGGGGATGAACACTGAAGCTTTCTTT	CASRLRQGMNTEAFF
TRBD1	once	TRBV7-2	TRBJ2-1	TGTGCCAGCAGCTTATTCGCACCTCACGGGACAGGATACTACAATGAGCAGTTCTTC	CASSLFAPHGTGYYNEQFF
TRBD1	.	TRBV7-9	TRBJ2-1	TGTGCCAGCAGCCCTTGGACAGGTACCAATGAGCAGTTCTTC	CASSPWTGTNEQFF
.	.	TRBV7-2	TRBJ2-4	TGTGCCAGCGGACCGGGGGCGGACATTCAGTACTTC	CASGPGADIQYF
TRBD1	.	TRBV28	TRBJ1-2	TGTGCCAGCTCCTGGGGACAGGGAGCCTATGGCTACACCTTC	CASSWGQGAYGYTF
TRBD1	.	TRBV28	TRBJ1-2	TGTGCCAGCATCCCCCCAGAAGGGGGCCCAGCCAGGAGAGGCTACACCTTC	CASIPPEGGPARRGYTF
.	once	TRBV7-9	TRBJ2-5	TGTGCCAGCTCTCCGAACCAAGAGACCCAGTACTTC	CASSPNQETQYF
TRBD1	.	TRBV4-1	TRBJ1-5	TGCGCCAGCAGCCAAGATTTGGGGACAGGTCATCAGCCCCAGCATTTT	CASSQDLGTGHQPQHF
.	.	TRBV19	TRBJ2-3	TGTGCCAGTAGTATAAGTTCAGGGGTGGACACAGATACGCAGTATTTT	CASSISSGVDTDTQYF
TRBD1	.	TRBV5-1	TRBJ2-7	TGCGCCAGCAGCCCCGGACAGGGGTACTACGAGCAGTACTTC	CASSPGQGYYEQYF
TRBD1	.	TRBV20-1	TRBJ1-5	TGCAGTGCTAGTGGGACAGGTGACAATCAGCCCCAGCATTTT	CSASGTGDNQPQHF
.	once	TRBV9	TRBJ1-1	TGTGCCAGCAGAAGGACACTGAACACTGAAGCTTTCTTT	CASRRTLNTEAFF
TRBD1	.	TRBV10-3	TRBJ1-5	TGTGCCATCAGTGAGTCGACAGGGGGCAATCAGCCCCAGCATTTT	CAISESTGGNQPQHF
.	.	TRBV12-3/TRBV12-4	TRBJ2-2	TGTGCCACTGACACGGGCGACACCGGGGAGCTGTTTTTT	CATDTGDTGELFF
.	.	TRBV21-1	TRBJ1-5	TGTGCCACCAGCAAGACAGGGGTCTACAATCAGCCCCAGCATTTT	CATSKTGVYNQPQHF
.	.	TRBV7-8	TRBJ1-2	TGTGCCAGCAGCTCATCAGGAGTTAACTATGGCTACACCTTC	CASSSSGVNYGYTF
.	.	TRBV3-1/TRBV3-2	TRBJ1-5	TGTGCCAGCAGCCACCGGGACACAAATCAGCCCCAGCATTTT	CASSHRDTNQPQHF
TRBD2	.	TRBV20-1	TRBJ2-7	TGCAGTGCTAGTTATAGGGGAGGGTACGAGCAGTACTTC	CSASYRGGYEQYF
.	.	TRBV14	TRBJ2-3	TGTGCCAGCAGCCAACGGACAGGGAGGGCAGATACGCAGTATTTT	CASSQRTGRADTQYF
.	.	TRBV18	TRBJ1-3	TGTGCCAGCTCACCACCGCAGACGGAGAAGGGAAACACCATATATTTT	CASSPPQTEKGNTIYF
.	.	TRBV9	TRBJ1-1	TGTGCCAGCAGCCCCCTGGTCCCGAGTCCTAACCTTGTCGCTTTCTTT	CASSPLVPSPNLVAFF
.	.	TRBV3-1/TRBV3-2	TRBJ1-1	TGTGCCAGCAGTCCCGTAGGAGGGGGCACTGAAGCTTTCTTT	CASSPVGGGTEAFF
.	.	TRBV24-1	TRBJ1-5	TGTGCCACCTCGTCCGGAGATCAGCCCCAGCATTTT	CATSSGDQPQHF
.	.	TRBV11-2	TRBJ1-1	TGTGCCAGCAGCCCCCCAAATAAGGGGAACACTGAAGCTTTCTTT	CASSPPNKGNTEAFF
TRBD2	.	TRBV9	TRBJ2-7	TGTGCCAGCAGCGTAGGGCGAAGCGGGGGAGCTTACGAGCAGTACTTC	CASSVGRSGGAYEQYF
.	.	TRBV19	TRBJ1-4	TGTGCCAGTAGTAGGTCTCAGGGGATGATTGAAAAACTGTTTTTT	CASSRSQGMIEKLFF
.	.	TRBV7-3	TRBJ1-1	TGTGCCAGCAGCTTAGGGGCTACGAACACTGAAGCTTTCTTT	CASSLGATNTEAFF
.	.	TRBV19	TRBJ2-5	TGTGCTTCCTTATCTCAAGAGACCCAGTACTTC	CASLSQETQYF
.	.	TRBV10-1	TRBJ1-5	TGCGCCAGCAGTACAGGCGGGCCGAATCAGCCCCAGCATTTT	CASSTGGPNQPQHF
.	.	TRBV7-7	TRBJ2-2	TGTGCTAGCAGCTTAGGAGGAGAGACCGGCCAGCTGTTTTTT	CASSLGGETGQLFF
.	.	TRBV6-1	TRBJ1-3	TGTGCCAGCAGTGAAGGCAGTAGTGGTGGAAACACCATATATTTT	CASSEGSSGGNTIYF
.	few	TRBV6-5	TRBJ1-1	TGTGCCAGCAGTTATAATAGCAGGGCCAACACTGAAGCTTTCTTT	CASSYNSRANTEAFF
TRBD1	.	TRBV5-6	TRBJ1-1	TGTGCCAGCAGCTTTGGGACAGGGAACACTGAAGCTTTCTTT	CASSFGTGNTEAFF
TRBD1	once	TRBV9	TRBJ1-2	TGTGCCAGCAGCGTCGTTCCCTCTGGGACAGGAGATTATGGCTACACCTTC	CASSVVPSGTGDYGYTF
TRBD2	.	TRBV29-1	TRBJ2-5	TGCAGCGTAGGGCCCCGACTAGCGGGAGGGCACCAGTACTTC	CSVGPRLAGGHQYF
.	once	TRBV7-2	TRBJ2-7	TGTGCCAGCAGCAACCGGGACATGGCCTCCTACGAGCAGTACTTC	CASSNRDMASYEQYF
.	.	TRBV3-1/TRBV3-2	TRBJ2-5	TGTGCCAGCAGCGGAAGGACAGCTCACCAAGAGACCCAGTACTTC	CASSGRTAHQETQYF